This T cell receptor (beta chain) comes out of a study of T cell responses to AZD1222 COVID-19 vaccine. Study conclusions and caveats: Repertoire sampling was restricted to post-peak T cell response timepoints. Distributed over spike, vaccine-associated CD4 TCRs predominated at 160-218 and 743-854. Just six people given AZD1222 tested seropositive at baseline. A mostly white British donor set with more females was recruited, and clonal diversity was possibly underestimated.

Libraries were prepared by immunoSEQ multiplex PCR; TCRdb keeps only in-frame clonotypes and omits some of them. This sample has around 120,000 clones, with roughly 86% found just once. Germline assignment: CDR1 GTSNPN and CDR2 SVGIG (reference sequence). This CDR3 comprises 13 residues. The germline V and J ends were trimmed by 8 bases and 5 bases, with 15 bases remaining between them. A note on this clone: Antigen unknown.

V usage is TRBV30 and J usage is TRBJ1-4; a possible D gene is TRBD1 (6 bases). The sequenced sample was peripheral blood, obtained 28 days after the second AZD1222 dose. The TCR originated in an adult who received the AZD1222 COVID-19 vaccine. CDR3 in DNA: TGTGCCGGAAACAGGGCAGGGAATGAAAAACTGTTTTTT. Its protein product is CAGNRAGNEKLFF.